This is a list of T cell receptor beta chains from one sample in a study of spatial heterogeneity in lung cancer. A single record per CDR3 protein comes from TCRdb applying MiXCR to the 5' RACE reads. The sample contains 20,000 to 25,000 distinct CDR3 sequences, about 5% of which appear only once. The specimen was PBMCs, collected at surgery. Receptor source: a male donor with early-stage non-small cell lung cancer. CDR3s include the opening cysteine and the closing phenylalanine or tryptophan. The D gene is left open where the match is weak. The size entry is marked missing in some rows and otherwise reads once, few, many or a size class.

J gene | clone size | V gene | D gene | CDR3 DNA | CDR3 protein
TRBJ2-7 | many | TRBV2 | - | TGTGCCAACAAAGTTAGGGTGGGCTCCTACGAGCAGTACTTC | CANKVRVGSYEQYF
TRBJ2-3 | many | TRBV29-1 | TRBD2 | TGCAGCGTTCATTACCTGACTAGCGCCAGCACAGATACGCAGTATTTT | CSVHYLTSASTDTQYF
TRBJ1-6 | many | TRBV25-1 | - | TGTGCCAGCAGGGGAGAATATAATTCACCCCTCCACTTT | CASRGEYNSPLHF
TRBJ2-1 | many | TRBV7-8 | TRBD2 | TGTGCCAGCAGCTTGCGTGCGGGGGGGCAGGACAATGAGCAGTTCTTC | CASSLRAGGQDNEQFF
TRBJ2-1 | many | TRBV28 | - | TGTGCCAGCAGTTTAGAACGGGGGGCTTACAATGAGCAGTTCTTC | CASSLERGAYNEQFF
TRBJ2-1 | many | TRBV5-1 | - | TGCGCCAGCAGCTTGACGCGGTCTAGACATAATGAGCAGTTCTTC | CASSLTRSRHNEQFF
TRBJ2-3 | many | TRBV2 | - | TGTGCCAGCCGACAGATCCCCGGGGCAGATACGCAGTATTTT | CASRQIPGADTQYF
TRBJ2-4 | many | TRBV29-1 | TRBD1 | TGCAGCTCCAAGGGGGCTGGGAACATTCAGTACTTC | CSSKGAGNIQYF
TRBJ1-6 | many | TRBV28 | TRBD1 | TGTGCCAGCAGTTCGATCTGGGACAGGGCGGGTGATTCACCCCTCCACTTT | CASSSIWDRAGDSPLHF
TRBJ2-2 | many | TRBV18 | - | TGTGCCAGCTCACCACCGAGCGGACCCTCGATTCTCCGGGAGCTGTTTTTT | CASSPPSGPSILRELFF
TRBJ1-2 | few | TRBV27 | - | TGTGCCAGCATCCCGCGGGGGGGCGCGGGGGGCTACACCTTC | CASIPRGGAGGYTF
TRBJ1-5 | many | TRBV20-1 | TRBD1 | TGCAGTGCTAGGCCCGGGACAGGGCTTCAGCCCCAGCATTTT | CSARPGTGLQPQHF
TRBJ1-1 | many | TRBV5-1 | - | TGCGCCAGCAGCCCGGGACTCCCGAACACTGAAGCTTTCTTT | CASSPGLPNTEAFF
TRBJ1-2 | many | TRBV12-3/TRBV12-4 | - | TGTGCCAGCACCCCAAGGCAGGGAACCTATGGCTACACCTTC | CASTPRQGTYGYTF
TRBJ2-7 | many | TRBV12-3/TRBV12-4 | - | TGTGCCAGCAGTTCGCCCGCACGCTACGAGCAGTACTTC | CASSSPARYEQYF
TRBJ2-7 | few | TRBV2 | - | TGTGCCAGCAGCAGTGAGGGGGTCTATCGCTACGAGCAGTACTTC | CASSSEGVYRYEQYF
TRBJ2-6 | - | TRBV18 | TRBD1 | TGTGCCAGCTCACTCCTACCCGGGACAGGGCGAGTTGGGGCCAACGTCCTGACTTTC | CASSLLPGTGRVGANVLTF
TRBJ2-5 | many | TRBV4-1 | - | TGCGCCAGCAGCCAAGGGACCTCCAACAGGGAGGGGAAAGAGACCCAGTACTTC | CASSQGTSNREGKETQYF
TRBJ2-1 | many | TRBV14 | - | TGTGCCAGCAGCCAAGGAGGCACCATCTATAGCTCCTACAATGAGCAGTTCTTC | CASSQGGTIYSSYNEQFF
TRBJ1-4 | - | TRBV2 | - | TGTGCCAGCAGTCTAACAGGGATCAGTGAAAAACTGTTTTTT | CASSLTGISEKLFF
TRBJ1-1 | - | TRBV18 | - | TGTGCCAGCTCACCCCTGGGGGGGGAGAACACTGAAGCTTTCTTT | CASSPLGGENTEAFF
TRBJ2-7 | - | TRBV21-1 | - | TGTGCCAGCAGCCCACAGCCCCCGGGACTAGCGGGAAAAGCCCCCGCGGACGAGCAGTACTTC | CASSPQPPGLAGKAPADEQYF
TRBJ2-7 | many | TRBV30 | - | TGTGCCTGGAGTGTCGGGGGCGAGCAGTACTTC | CAWSVGGEQYF
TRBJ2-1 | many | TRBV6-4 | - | TGTGCCAGCAGCCCCGACCATTACAATGAGCAGTTCTTC | CASSPDHYNEQFF
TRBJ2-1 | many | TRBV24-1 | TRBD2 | TGTGCCACCAGTGACCTAACCGGGACTAGCGGGAGCTCCTACAATGAGCAGTTCTTC | CATSDLTGTSGSSYNEQFF
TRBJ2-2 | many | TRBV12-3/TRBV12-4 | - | TGTGCCAGCAGCTCAAGGGGGTATGGCACCGGGGAGCTGTTTTTT | CASSSRGYGTGELFF
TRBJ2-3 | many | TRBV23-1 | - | TGCGCCGTCGGAGGAGCCGGTACGCAGTATTTT | CAVGGAGTQYF
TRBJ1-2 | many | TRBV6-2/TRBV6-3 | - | TGTGCCAGCAGTGAGCAGACCTATGGCTACACCTTC | CASSEQTYGYTF
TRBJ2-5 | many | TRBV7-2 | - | TGTGCCAGCAGCTTACTATGGGTTTCGGAGACCCAGTACTTC | CASSLLWVSETQYF
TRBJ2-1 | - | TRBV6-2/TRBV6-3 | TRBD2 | TGTGCCAGCAGTCGGATCACTAGCGGGTTCTCCTACAATGAGCAGTTCTTC | CASSRITSGFSYNEQFF
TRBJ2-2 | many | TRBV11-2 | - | TGTGCCAGCAGCTCTGCTTCGGGGAACACCGGGGAGCTGTTTTTT | CASSSASGNTGELFF
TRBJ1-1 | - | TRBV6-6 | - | TGTGCCAGCAGTTCACATAACCGGGACACTGAAGCTTTCTTT | CASSSHNRDTEAFF
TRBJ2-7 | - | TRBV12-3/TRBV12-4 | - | TGTGCCAGCAGGGAGGGATCCTCCTACGAGCAGTACTTC | CASREGSSYEQYF
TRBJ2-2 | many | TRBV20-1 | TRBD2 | TGCAGTGCTAGAACGAGCGGGGGGGCTGAAGGGCCCGGGGAGCTGTTTTTT | CSARTSGGAEGPGELFF
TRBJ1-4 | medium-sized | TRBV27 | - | TGTGCCAGCAGCTTACAGGGAGTGGGGGAAAAACTGTTTTTT | CASSLQGVGEKLFF
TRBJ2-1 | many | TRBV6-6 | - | TGTGCCAGCACCCCACTGGGGGCCTACAATGAGCAGTTCTTC | CASTPLGAYNEQFF
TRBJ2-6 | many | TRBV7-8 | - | TGTGCCAGCAGCTTAGCGGGAGCCTGGGCCAACGTCCTGACTTTC | CASSLAGAWANVLTF
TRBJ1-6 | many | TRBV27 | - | TGTGCCAGCAGTTTTCAGGCAGGTCGTTCACCCCTCCACTTT | CASSFQAGRSPLHF
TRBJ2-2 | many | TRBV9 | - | TGTGCCAGCAGCGTAGTTGGCGGGGGCGGCACCGGGGAGCTGTTTTTT | CASSVVGGGGTGELFF
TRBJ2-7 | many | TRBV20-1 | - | TGCAGTGCGGCTCCCTACGAGCAGTACTTC | CSAAPYEQYF
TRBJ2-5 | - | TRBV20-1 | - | TGCAGTGCTAGACAATCGGCCCAAGAGACCCAGTACTTC | CSARQSAQETQYF
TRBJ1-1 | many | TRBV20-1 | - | TGCAGTGCTGCCCCCGACTGGAACACTGAAGCTTTCTTT | CSAAPDWNTEAFF
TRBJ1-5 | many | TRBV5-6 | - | TGTGCCAGCAGCCAGGGACGTAATCAGCCCCAGCATTTT | CASSQGRNQPQHF